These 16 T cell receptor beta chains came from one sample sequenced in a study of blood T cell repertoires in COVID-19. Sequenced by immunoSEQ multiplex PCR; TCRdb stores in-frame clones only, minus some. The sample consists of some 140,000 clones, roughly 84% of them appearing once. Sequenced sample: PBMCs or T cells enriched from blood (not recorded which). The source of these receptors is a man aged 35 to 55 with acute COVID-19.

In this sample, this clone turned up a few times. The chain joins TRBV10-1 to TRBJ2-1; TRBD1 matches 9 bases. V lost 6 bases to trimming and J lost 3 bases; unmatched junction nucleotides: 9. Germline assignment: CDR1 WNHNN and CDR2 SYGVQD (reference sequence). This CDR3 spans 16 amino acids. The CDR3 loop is CASSVSRDRVYNEQFF. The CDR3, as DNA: TGCGCCAGCAGCGTTTCCCGGGACAGGGTCTACAATGAGCAGTTCTTC.

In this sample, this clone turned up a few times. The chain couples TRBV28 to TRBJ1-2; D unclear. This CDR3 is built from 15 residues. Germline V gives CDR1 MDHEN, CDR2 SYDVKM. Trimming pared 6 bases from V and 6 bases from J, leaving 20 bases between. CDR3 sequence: CASSPSRSLADGYTF. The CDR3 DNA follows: TGTGCCAGCAGCCCGTCGCGATCGCTCGCGGATGGCTACACCTTC.

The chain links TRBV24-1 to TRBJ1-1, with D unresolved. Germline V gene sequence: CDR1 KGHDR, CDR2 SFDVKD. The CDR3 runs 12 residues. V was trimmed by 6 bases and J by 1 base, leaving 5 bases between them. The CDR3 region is CATSNSNTEAFF. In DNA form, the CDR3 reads TGTGCCACCAGTAACTCGAACACTGAAGCTTTCTTT.

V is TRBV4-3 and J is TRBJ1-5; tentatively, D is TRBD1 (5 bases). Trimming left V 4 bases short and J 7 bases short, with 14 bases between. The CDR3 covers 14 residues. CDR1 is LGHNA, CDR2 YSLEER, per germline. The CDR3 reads CASSPGGVGQPQHF. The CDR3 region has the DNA TGCGCCAGCAGCCCGGGGGGGGTGGGCCAGCCCCAGCATTTT.

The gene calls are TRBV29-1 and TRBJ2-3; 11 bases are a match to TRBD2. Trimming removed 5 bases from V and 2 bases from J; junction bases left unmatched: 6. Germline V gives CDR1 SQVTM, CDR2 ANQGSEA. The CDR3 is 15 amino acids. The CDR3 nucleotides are TGCAGCGTTAAGCTAGCGGGGGGACACACAGATACGCAGTATTTT. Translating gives CSVKLAGGHTDTQYF.

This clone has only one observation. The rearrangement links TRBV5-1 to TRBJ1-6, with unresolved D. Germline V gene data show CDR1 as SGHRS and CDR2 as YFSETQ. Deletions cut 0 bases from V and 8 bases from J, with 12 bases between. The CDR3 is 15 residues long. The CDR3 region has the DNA TGCGCCAGCAGCTTGGGTCAGGCATCGGATTCACCCCTCCACTTT. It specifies CASSLGQASDSPLHF. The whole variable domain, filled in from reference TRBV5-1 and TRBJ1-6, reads KAGVTQTPRYLIKTRGQQVTLSCSPISGHRSVSWYQQTPGQGLQFLFEYFSETQRNKGNFPGRFSGRQFSNSRSEMNVSTLELGDSALYLCASSLGQASDSPLHFGNGTRLTVT.

The CDR3: CASSPIAGGSYEQYF. DNA for the CDR3: TGCGCCAGCAGCCCCATAGCGGGAGGCTCCTACGAGCAGTACTTC. The rearrangement uses TRBV5-1 and TRBJ2-7; 10 nucleotides agree with TRBD2. Trimming took 4 bases from V and 0 from J; bases not matched to a gene: 4. Germline lookup yields CDR1 SGHRS and CDR2 YFSETQ. The CDR3 sequence is 15 residues long.

CDR3 sequence (DNA): TGCGCCAGCAGCCCGCAGAACTCTGGGGCCAACGTCCTGACTTTC. Translating it yields CASSPQNSGANVLTF. This chain links TRBV5-1 with TRBJ2-6; D remains ambiguous. CDR1 is SGHRS, CDR2 YFSETQ, per germline. The CDR3 runs to 15 residues. Trimming shortened V by 4 bases and J by 0 bases, and 8 bases separated the two germline ends.

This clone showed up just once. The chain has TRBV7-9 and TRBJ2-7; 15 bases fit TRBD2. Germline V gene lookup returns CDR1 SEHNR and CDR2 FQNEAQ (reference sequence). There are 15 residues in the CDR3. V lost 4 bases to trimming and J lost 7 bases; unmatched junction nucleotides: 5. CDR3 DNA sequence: TGTGCCAGCAGCTCCGGGACTAGCGGGAGGAGGGAGCAGTACTTC. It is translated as CASSSGTSGRREQYF.

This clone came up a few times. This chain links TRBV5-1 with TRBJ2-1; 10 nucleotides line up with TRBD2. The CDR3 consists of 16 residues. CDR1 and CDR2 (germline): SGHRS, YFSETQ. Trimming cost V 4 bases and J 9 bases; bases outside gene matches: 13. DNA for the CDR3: TGCGCCAGCAGCCTGCTGTCTAGCGGGGGTGCAGGTGAGCAGTTCTTC. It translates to CASSLLSSGGAGEQFF.

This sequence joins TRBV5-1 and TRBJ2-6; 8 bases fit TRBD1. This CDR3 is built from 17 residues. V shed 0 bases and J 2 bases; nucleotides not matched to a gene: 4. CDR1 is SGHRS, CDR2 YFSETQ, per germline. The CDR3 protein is CASSLGAGGAGANVLTF. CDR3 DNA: TGCGCCAGCAGCTTGGGGGCAGGGGGCGCTGGGGCCAACGTCCTGACTTTC.

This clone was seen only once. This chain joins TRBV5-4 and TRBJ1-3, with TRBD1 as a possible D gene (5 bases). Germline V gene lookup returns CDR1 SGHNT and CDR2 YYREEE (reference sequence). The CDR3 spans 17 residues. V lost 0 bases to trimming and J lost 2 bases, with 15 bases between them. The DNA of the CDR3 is TGTGCCAGCAGCTTGGCCTGGGGAGCGGGGGCTGGAAACACCATATATTTT. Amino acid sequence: CASSLAWGAGAGNTIYF.

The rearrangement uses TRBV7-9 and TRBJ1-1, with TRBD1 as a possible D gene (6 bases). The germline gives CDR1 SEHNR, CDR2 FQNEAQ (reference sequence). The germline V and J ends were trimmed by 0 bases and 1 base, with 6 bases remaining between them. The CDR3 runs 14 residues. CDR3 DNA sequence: TGTGCCAGCAGCTTAGCGGGACAGAACACTGAAGCTTTCTTT. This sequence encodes CASSLAGQNTEAFF.

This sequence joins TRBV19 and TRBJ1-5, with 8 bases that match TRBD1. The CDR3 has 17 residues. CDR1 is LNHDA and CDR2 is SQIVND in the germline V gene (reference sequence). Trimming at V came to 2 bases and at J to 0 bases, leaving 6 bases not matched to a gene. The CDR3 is CASSIPGTGGSNQPQHF. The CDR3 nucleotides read TGTGCCAGTAGTATACCCGGGACAGGCGGTAGCAATCAGCCCCAGCATTTT.

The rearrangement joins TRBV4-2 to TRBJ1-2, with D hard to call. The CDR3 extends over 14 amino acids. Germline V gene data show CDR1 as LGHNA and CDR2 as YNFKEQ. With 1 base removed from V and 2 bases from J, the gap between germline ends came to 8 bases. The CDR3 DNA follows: TGTGCCAGCAGCCAAGGTGCAGAAAACTATGGCTACACCTTC. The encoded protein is CASSQGAENYGYTF.

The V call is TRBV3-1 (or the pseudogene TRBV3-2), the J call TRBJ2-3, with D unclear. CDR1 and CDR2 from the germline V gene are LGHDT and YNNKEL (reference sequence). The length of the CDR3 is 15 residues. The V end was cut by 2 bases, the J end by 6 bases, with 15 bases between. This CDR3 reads CASSQFPEEKDTQYF. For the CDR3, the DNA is TGTGCCAGCAGCCAATTCCCCGAGGAAAAGGATACGCAGTATTTT.